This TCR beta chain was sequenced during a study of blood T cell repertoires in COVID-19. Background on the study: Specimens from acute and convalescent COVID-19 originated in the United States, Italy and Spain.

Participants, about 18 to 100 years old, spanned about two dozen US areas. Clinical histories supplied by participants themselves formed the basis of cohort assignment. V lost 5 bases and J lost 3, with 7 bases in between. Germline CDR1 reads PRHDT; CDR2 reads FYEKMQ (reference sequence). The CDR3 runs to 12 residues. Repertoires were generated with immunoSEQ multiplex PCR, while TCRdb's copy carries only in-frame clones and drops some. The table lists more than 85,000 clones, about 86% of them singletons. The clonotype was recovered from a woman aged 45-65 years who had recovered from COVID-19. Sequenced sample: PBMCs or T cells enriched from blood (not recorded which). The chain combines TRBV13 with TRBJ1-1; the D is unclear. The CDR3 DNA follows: TGTGCCAGCAGCCTCCCGTACACTGAAGCTTTCTTT. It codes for CASSLPYTEAFF.